These 24 T cell receptor beta chains were sequenced from one sample in a study of identifying expanded T cells in peripheral blood. The table came from immunoSEQ multiplex PCR; TCRdb's copy has only in-frame clones and leaves some out. The sample gives around 94,000 clones, 70% to 90% of which show up once; over 12% is in the top ten. Specimen: blood. These receptor sequences come from a person aged 18 to 75 in good health.

V is TRBV13 and J is TRBJ2-1, with 9 bases lining up with TRBD2. This CDR3 contains 22 residues. Germline loops: CDR1 PRHDT, CDR2 FYEKMQ (reference sequence). The J segment lost 0 bases and the V segment lost 2 bases, leaving 20 bases of the junction unmatched. CDR3 sequence (DNA): TGTGCCAGCAGCTTAACTACCCGGTCTAGCGGGAACTTTAGGAGCTCCTACAATGAGCAGTTCTTC. It yields the protein CASSLTTRSSGNFRSSYNEQFF. Using reference TRBV13 and TRBJ2-1 for the parts outside the CDR3, the full variable domain is AAGVIQSPRHLIKEKRETATLKCYPIPRHDTVYWYQQGPGQDPQFLISFYEKMQSDKGSIPDRFSAQQFSDYHSELNMSSLELGDSALYFCASSLTTRSSGNFRSSYNEQFFGPGTRLTVL.

The rearrangement joins TRBV10-2 to TRBJ2-3, with TRBD2 matching over 8 bases. J lost 0 bases, V lost 6 bases, and 2 bases had no gene match. The CDR3 is 14 residues long. Germline assignment: CDR1 WSHSY and CDR2 SAAADI. CDR3 sequence reads: CASRASGSTDTQYF. For the CDR3, the DNA is TGCGCCAGCAGGGCTAGCGGGAGCACAGATACGCAGTATTTT.

The rearrangement links TRBV11-3 to TRBJ2-1; possible D gene TRBD2, 6 bases. The V gene's germline CDR1 is SGHNT and CDR2 YENEEA. Trimming shortened V by 1 base and J by 12 bases, and 10 bases separated the two germline ends. CDR3 length: 12 residues. For the CDR3, the DNA is TGTGCCAGCAGCTTAGGGGAGGACGTGCAGTTCTTC. It translates to CASSLGEDVQFF.

This chain connects TRBV5-1 to TRBJ2-1, with 11 bases fitting TRBD1. Trimming cost V 1 base and J 7 bases; bases outside gene matches: 7. The CDR3 spans 16 residues. Germline lookup yields CDR1 SGHRS and CDR2 YFSETQ. The CDR3 reads CASSLSDRGHYNEQFF. The CDR3 DNA is TGCGCCAGCAGCTTGTCGGACAGGGGGCATTATAATGAGCAGTTCTTC.

This clone has more than one count but fewer than ten. V gene TRBV29-1 combines with J gene TRBJ1-5, with D possibly TRBD1 on 5 matching bases. V was shortened by 6 bases and J by 4 bases, with 10 bases between the two germline ends. CDR3 length equals 12 residues. Germline CDR1 is SQVTM and CDR2 is ANQGSEA. The CDR3 spells CSVRDGNQPQHF. The CDR3 DNA follows: TGCAGCGTCAGGGACGGAAATCAGCCCCAGCATTTT.

The CDR3 DNA reads as TGTGCCTGGAGTGCCCTCGGGCTTAGCCCGCCGTTCTTC. It translates to CAWSALGLSPPFF. The chain combines TRBV30 with TRBJ2-1; no definite D call. CDR1 and CDR2 (germline): GTSNPN, SVGIG (reference sequence). This CDR3 has 13 residues. Trimming removed 1 base at V and 15 bases at J, with 19 bases between. The full variable domain, rest sourced from reference TRBV30 and TRBJ2-1, is SQTIHQWPATLVQPVGSPLSLECTVEGTSNPNLYWYRQAAGRGLQLLFYSVGIGQISSEVPQNLSASRPQDRQFILSSKKLLLSDSGFYLCAWSALGLSPPFFGPGTRLTVL.

The sample holds one count of this clone. This chain uses TRBV30 with TRBJ2-7, with 13 bases matching TRBD2. This CDR3 region has 14 residues. Germline V gene lookup returns CDR1 GTSNPN and CDR2 SVGIG (reference sequence). J was trimmed by 5 bases and V by 5 bases; bases with no gene match: 6. The CDR3 here is CAWAGLAGQNEQYF. In nucleotides, the CDR3 is TGTGCCTGGGCGGGACTAGCGGGGCAAAACGAGCAGTACTTC. The complete variable domain, with remaining parts taken from reference TRBV30 and TRBJ2-7, reads SQTIHQWPATLVQPVGSPLSLECTVEGTSNPNLYWYRQAAGRGLQLLFYSVGIGQISSEVPQNLSASRPQDRQFILSSKKLLLSDSGFYLCAWAGLAGQNEQYFGPGTRLTVT.

This chain joins TRBV6-5 and TRBJ1-1, with D unclear. Germline CDR1 MNHEY, CDR2 SVGAGI. V lost 0 bases and J 5 bases, leaving 7 bases between the germline ends. The CDR3 covers 13 residues. The CDR3, as DNA: TGTGCCAGCAGTTACTCGTTCGGGACTGAAGCTTTCTTT. Protein product: CASSYSFGTEAFF.

The chain combines TRBV5-6 with TRBJ1-2; D perhaps matches TRBD1 (5 bases). Germline V CDR1 and CDR2: SGHDT, YYEEEE. The CDR3 runs to 12 residues. Trimming took 1 base from V and 7 from J, leaving 8 bases between them. Here the CDR3 reads CASSLWTSGYTF. The CDR3 region has the DNA TGTGCCAGCAGCTTGTGGACAAGTGGCTACACCTTC.

V gene TRBV30 combines with J gene TRBJ1-1; no definite D call. The CDR3 has 14 residues. Germline-derived CDR1 and CDR2 are GTSNPN and SVGIG (reference sequence). V was shortened by 1 base and J by 5 bases, with 14 bases between the two germline ends. CDR3 in DNA: TGTGCCTGGAGTGGTCTCAGTAGATGGACTGAAGCTTTCTTT. Translating gives CAWSGLSRWTEAFF.

The chain has TRBV30 and TRBJ1-1, with D maybe TRBD1 (5 bases). Germline V lookup: CDR1 GTSNPN, CDR2 SVGIG (reference sequence). Between the trimmed V and J ends, which lost 4 bases and 4 bases, there was a span of 10 bases. The CDR3 is 12 amino acids. The CDR3 sequence: CAWTAGITEAFF. CDR3 DNA: TGTGCCTGGACGGCAGGGATCACTGAAGCTTTCTTT. Looking up the rest from reference TRBV30 and TRBJ1-1 gives the full variable domain: SQTIHQWPATLVQPVGSPLSLECTVEGTSNPNLYWYRQAAGRGLQLLFYSVGIGQISSEVPQNLSASRPQDRQFILSSKKLLLSDSGFYLCAWTAGITEAFFGQGTRLTVV.

The chain carries TRBV18 and TRBJ2-5; 10 positions agree with TRBD2. V lost 5 bases, J lost 4 bases, and 10 bases stayed unmatched. This CDR3 is built from 16 residues. In germline, CDR1 is KGHSH, CDR2 LQKENI. The CDR3 loop is CASSRSGGEEGETQYF. In DNA, the CDR3 is TGTGCCAGCTCAAGGAGCGGGGGGGAGGAAGGAGAGACCCAGTACTTC. The whole variable domain, filled in from reference TRBV18 and TRBJ2-5, reads NAGVMQNPRHLVRRRGQEARLRCSPMKGHSHVYWYRQLPEEGLKFMVYLQKENIIDESGMPKERFSAEFPKEGPSILRIQQVVRGDSAAYFCASSRSGGEEGETQYFGPGTRLLVL.

The J gene is TRBJ1-4, the V gene TRBV19; TRBD1 matches at 8 bases. Germline values: CDR1 LNHDA, CDR2 SQIVND (reference sequence). The CDR3 contains 14 residues. V was clipped by 6 bases and J by 7 bases; unmatched bases: 7. The CDR3 DNA sequence: TGTGCCAGTAGCAACAGGGGGTTTGTTGAAAAACTGTTTTTT. Protein sequence: CASSNRGFVEKLFF.

In the case of this clone: Its ends do not fully match the called genes, so a read error is possible. The chain recombines TRBV7-9 with TRBJ2-7; 7 bases fit TRBD1. This CDR3 comprises 12 residues. Per the germline V gene, CDR1 is SEHNR and CDR2 is FQNEAQ (reference sequence). In nucleotides, the CDR3 is TGTGCCAGCCAGGGACAGTCCTTCGAGCAGTACTTC. Its translation: CASQGQSFEQYF.

J is TRBJ2-7 and V is TRBV6-6; D remains ambiguous. Germline V gene sequence: CDR1 MNHNY, CDR2 SVGAGI (reference sequence). This CDR3 has 13 residues. V shed 8 bases and J shed 4 bases, with 15 bases lying between them. The CDR3 spells CASGPWSEYEQYF. The DNA of the CDR3 is TGTGCCAGCGGTCCCTGGTCCGAGTACGAGCAGTACTTC.

The rearrangement joins TRBV4-2 to TRBJ2-3, with 9 bases fitting TRBD2. Trimming cost V 1 base and J 4 bases; bases outside gene matches: 12. The length of the CDR3 is 18 residues. The germline V gene encodes CDR1 LGHNA and CDR2 YNFKEQ. The CDR3 loop is CASSQGGLSGGRADTQYF. The CDR3, as DNA: TGTGCCAGCAGCCAAGGGGGCCTTAGCGGGGGTCGCGCAGATACGCAGTATTTT.

The chain is built from TRBV7-3 and TRBJ1-4; TRBD1 is a possible D gene (5 bases). Trimming pared 2 bases from V and 3 bases from J, leaving 10 bases between. Germline-derived CDR1 and CDR2 are SGHTA and FQGTGA. The CDR3 spans 15 residues. The chain's CDR3 is CASSLLGVPNEKLFF. CDR3 DNA: TGTGCCAGCAGCTTATTGGGGGTACCTAATGAAAAACTGTTTTTT.

The rearrangement joins TRBV5-4 to TRBJ2-2; 10 bases align to TRBD1. The V and J ends lost 1 base and 4 bases, in that order; junction bases with no gene match: 7. CDR1 and CDR2 (germline): SGHNT, YYREEE (reference sequence). This CDR3 is 17 amino acids long. In DNA form, the CDR3 reads TGTGCCAGCAGCTTGTGGGGACAGGGGCCGAGCACCGGGGAGCTGTTTTTT. As protein: CASSLWGQGPSTGELFF.

The rearrangement links TRBV19 to TRBJ2-7; D may correspond to TRBD1 or TRBD2 (5 bases each). CDR1 and CDR2 (germline): LNHDA, SQIVND (reference sequence). This CDR3 is built from 15 residues. V was pared by 4 bases and J by 3 bases, with 16 bases between. CDR3 amino acids: CASSRIRDGDYEQYF. The CDR3 nucleotides read TGTGCCAGTAGTAGAATACGGGACGGCGACTACGAGCAGTACTTC.

The genes are TRBV11-3 and TRBJ2-3, with a possible D match to TRBD2 (6 bases). This CDR3 has 12 amino acids. Germline V lookup: CDR1 SGHNT, CDR2 YENEEA. Trimming took 5 bases from V and 9 from J, leaving 12 bases between them. The CDR3 nucleotides read TGTGCCAGCAGCCCAGTGGCGGGAACGCAGTATTTT. It is translated as CASSPVAGTQYF.

V and J are TRBV7-9 and TRBJ2-4; 10 bases fit TRBD2. Germline lookup yields CDR1 SEHNR and CDR2 FQNEAQ (reference sequence). Unmatched junction bases numbered 2, after V lost 1 base and J lost 8 bases. The CDR3 length is 14 residues. For the CDR3, the DNA is TGTGCCAGCAGCTTAGGGCTAGCGGGGGACATTCAGTACTTC. It is translated as CASSLGLAGDIQYF.

The chain links TRBV7-6 to TRBJ2-6; 7 bases are a match to TRBD1. V shed 5 bases and J 2 bases; nucleotides not matched to a gene: 3. This CDR3 comprises 15 residues. The germline gives CDR1 SGHVS, CDR2 FNYEAQ. CDR3 region: CASSRDRAGANVLTF. Written as DNA, the CDR3 is TGTGCCAGCAGCAGAGACAGGGCTGGGGCCAACGTCCTGACTTTC.

The rearrangement links TRBV11-1 to TRBJ2-5; D might be TRBD1 (8 bases). Trimming removed 8 bases at V and 5 bases at J, with 21 bases between. The germline gives CDR1 SGHAT, CDR2 FQDESV (reference sequence). The CDR3 runs to 15 residues. CDR3 in DNA: TGTGCCAGCGGGGACAGGCCGGGAGGTTGGGAGACCCAGTACTTC. This encodes CASGDRPGGWETQYF.

As concerns this clone: A much larger clone is a single base away; this may be a read error. The genes are TRBV7-8 and TRBJ2-7; TRBD2 matches 7 bases. The CDR3 is made up of 15 amino acids. Per germline, CDR1 SGHVS and CDR2 FQNEAQ. J was trimmed by 1 base and V by 3 bases; bases with no gene match: 6. DNA for the CDR3: TGTGCCAGCAGCTTGGGGGGAGGGGCATCCTACGAGCAGTACTTC. It specifies CASSLGGGASYEQYF.